What follows describes a single T cell receptor beta chain. After removal of 5 bases from V and 4 bases from J, the junction contained 7 bases not matched to a gene. The CDR3 sequence is 14 residues long. Germline lookup yields CDR1 SGHTA and CDR2 FQGTGA. The data stem from a study of blood T cell repertoires in COVID-19. On the study more broadly: Italy, Spain and the United States were the sources of the convalescent and acute COVID-19 samples. T cells, B-cell-depleted T cells, or PBMCs supplied cDNA or gDNA.

Authors' analysis steps: Amplified reference gene primers provided the basis for estimating nucleated cell counts. The assay was immunoSEQ multiplex PCR, and TCRdb's table has in-frame clones only and misses some. That table supplies the V and J calls and clone size; D and trimming were determined from the DNA. The sample consists of 130,000 or so clones, about 77% of them appearing once. The sequenced sample was peripheral blood. This TCR came from a man aged 80 or over with acute or convalescent COVID-19. V usage is TRBV7-3 and J usage is TRBJ1-1; 7 nucleotides agree with TRBD1. The CDR3: CASSESDRTTEAFF. DNA for the CDR3: TGTGCCAGCAGCGAGTCGGACAGGACCACTGAAGCTTTCTTT.